The 11 T cell receptor beta chains presented below share a single source sample, sequenced in a study of blood T cell repertoires in COVID-19. Profiling relied on immunoSEQ multiplex PCR, and the TCRdb table lists in-frame clones only, not all of them. The sample comprises around 83,000 clones, roughly 84% of which are singletons, and roughly 15% rests with the top ten. Input material: peripheral blood. All receptors derive from a woman between 65 and 79 years old with acute or convalescent COVID-19.

V and J are TRBV24-1 and TRBJ1-5, with D hard to call. V was clipped by 9 bases and J by 4 bases, with 12 bases between them. The CDR3 totals 13 residues. The germline gives CDR1 KGHDR, CDR2 SFDVKD. The CDR3 nucleotides are TGTGCCACCCGCCTAAACGGGAATCAGCCCCAGCATTTT. Translated, it gives CATRLNGNQPQHF.

This chain connects TRBV7-8 to TRBJ2-5, with D possibly being TRBD2 (6 bases). Trimming stripped 1 base from V and 6 bases from J, with 12 bases between. CDR1 and CDR2 from the germline V gene are SGHVS and FQNEAQ. The CDR3 is 14 residues long. CDR3 amino acids: CASSLVDGSQTQYF. The CDR3 DNA reads TGTGCCAGCAGCTTAGTGGACGGGAGTCAGACCCAGTACTTC.

CDR3 nucleotide sequence: TGTGCCAGCAGCCAGATGGACTATGGCTACACCTTC. Translated: CASSQMDYGYTF. The chain uses TRBV28 and TRBJ1-2; no reliable D call. Germline CDR1 and CDR2: MDHEN and SYDVKM. V dropped 6 bases and J dropped 3 bases, with 8 bases sitting between them. The length of the CDR3 is 12 residues.

V and J are TRBV5-1 and TRBJ2-5, with 7 bases lining up with TRBD2. V shed 0 bases, J shed 4 bases, and the junction held 3 bases outside the gene matches. The germline V gene has CDR1 SGHRS and CDR2 YFSETQ. The length of the CDR3 is 14 residues. CDR3 sequence (DNA): TGCGCCAGCAGCTTGGGACCTAGCGGAGAGACCCAGTACTTC. This translates into CASSLGPSGETQYF.

J is TRBJ1-2 and V is TRBV9; D is uncertain. This CDR3 comprises 14 residues. Germline CDR1 reads SGDLS; CDR2 reads YYNGEE. V was trimmed by 0 bases and J by 2 bases, leaving 8 bases between them. The CDR3, as DNA: TGTGCCAGCAGCGTAGCATCGGGGAACTATGGCTACACCTTC. Its protein product is CASSVASGNYGYTF.

V gene TRBV3-1 (or the pseudogene TRBV3-2) combines with J gene TRBJ2-1, with TRBD2 matching 8 bases. The trim removed 5 bases at V and 12 bases at J, leaving 6 bases unmatched. This CDR3 region has 12 residues. Germline V gene lookup returns CDR1 LGHDT and CDR2 YNNKEL (reference sequence). The DNA for the CDR3 is TGTGCCAGCAGCTCGGGGGGGCCCCCGCAGTTCTTC. Protein: CASSSGGPPQFF.

The CDR3 coding sequence is TGTGCCAGCAGCTTAGAGCACCCGTCTGAGCAGTACGTC. Protein product: CASSLEHPSEQYV. The chain employs TRBV7-9 and TRBJ2-7; D is unclear. The CDR3 is 13 residues long. V was clipped by 1 base and J by 7 bases, with 11 bases between them. CDR1 and CDR2 from the germline V gene are SEHNR and FQNEAQ (reference sequence).

This chain uses TRBV6-4 with TRBJ2-6, with D perhaps matching TRBD1 (6 bases). Per germline, CDR1 MRHNA and CDR2 SNTAGT. Trimming removed 6 bases at V and 0 bases at J, with 9 bases between. The CDR3 has 15 amino acids. CDR3 residues: CASSQGFSGANVLTF. The CDR3 DNA follows: TGTGCCAGCAGCCAGGGGTTCTCTGGGGCCAACGTCCTGACTTTC.

The chain joins TRBV7-9 to TRBJ2-2, with 9 bases identical to TRBD2. CDR3 length: 19 amino acids. Germline V gene data show CDR1 as SEHNR and CDR2 as FQNEAQ (reference sequence). V lost 0 bases to trimming and J lost 1 base; unmatched junction nucleotides: 9. CDR3 sequence: CASSLALLIAGVNTGELFF. The CDR3 DNA is TGTGCCAGCAGCTTAGCCCTATTAATAGCGGGGGTGAACACCGGGGAGCTGTTTTTT.

The V call is TRBV3-1 (or the pseudogene TRBV3-2), the J call TRBJ2-3; 8 bases match TRBD2. Germline V CDR1 and CDR2: LGHDT, YNNKEL (reference sequence). The ends lost 4 bases at V and 2 bases at J; junction bases unmatched: 20. The CDR3 spans 20 residues. The CDR3 DNA reads as TGTGCCAGCAGCCCTCCGGTAGCGGGGTTTTTTGGTAGACTCACAGATACGCAGTATTTT. It codes for CASSPPVAGFFGRLTDTQYF.

V gene TRBV12-3 or TRBV12-4 combines with J gene TRBJ1-5; no firm D call. The CDR3 consists of 12 residues. Trimming pared 3 bases from V and 7 bases from J, leaving 7 bases between. The CDR3 here is CASSFGQQPQHF. The CDR3 nucleotides are TGTGCCAGCAGTTTTGGGCAGCAGCCCCAGCATTTT.